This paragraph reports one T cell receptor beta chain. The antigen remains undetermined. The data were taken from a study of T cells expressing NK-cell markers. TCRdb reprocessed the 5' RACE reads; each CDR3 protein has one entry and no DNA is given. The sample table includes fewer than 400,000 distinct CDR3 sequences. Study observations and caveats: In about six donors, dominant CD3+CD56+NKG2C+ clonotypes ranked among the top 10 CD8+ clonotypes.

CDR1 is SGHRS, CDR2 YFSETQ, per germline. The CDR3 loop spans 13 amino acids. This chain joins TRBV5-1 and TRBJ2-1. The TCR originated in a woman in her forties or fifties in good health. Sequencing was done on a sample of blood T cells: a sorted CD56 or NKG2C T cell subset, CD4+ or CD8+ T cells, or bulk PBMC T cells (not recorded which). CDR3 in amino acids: CASSLGLYNEQFF.